This is a list of T cell receptor beta chains from one sample in a study of spatial heterogeneity in lung cancer. Each CDR3 protein is one row after TCRdb ran MiXCR on the 5' RACE reads. The sample has 95,000 to 130,000 distinct CDR3 sequences; over 9% are singletons. The sample here was PBMCs, taken at follow-up. The receptors derive from a male donor with early-stage non-small cell lung cancer. The CDR3 runs from the conserved cysteine through the conserved F or W. D genes are given only for firm matches. The size entry is marked missing in some rows and otherwise reads once, few, many or a size class.

v_call	j_call	clone_size	d_call	cdr3_aa	cdr3_nt
TRBV7-2	TRBJ1-2	few	NA	CASSLGRLLPDGYTF	TGTGCCAGCAGCTTAGGCCGGCTACTGCCCGATGGCTACACCTTC
TRBV30	TRBJ1-4	few	TRBD1	CAWSKDRPSITTNEKLFF	TGTGCCTGGAGTAAGGACAGGCCCTCAATAACAACTAATGAAAAACTGTTTTTT
TRBV10-2	TRBJ1-1	few	NA	CASQLNTEAFF	TGCGCCAGTCAGTTAAACACTGAAGCTTTCTTT
TRBV4-1	TRBJ1-2	few	TRBD1	CASSQAGRTGIGRYGYTF	TGCGCCAGCAGCCAAGCGGGGAGGACAGGGATCGGGCGGTATGGCTACACCTTC
TRBV30	TRBJ2-3	few	NA	CAWSWGRSTDTQYF	TGTGCCTGGAGTTGGGGCCGATCCACAGATACGCAGTATTTT
TRBV7-9	TRBJ2-7	NA	TRBD2	CASSLGLANEQYF	TGTGCCAGCAGCTTGGGACTAGCGAACGAGCAGTACTTC
TRBV29-1	TRBJ1-1	many	TRBD1	CSVGPGGGFPEAFF	TGCAGCGTTGGTCCAGGGGGCGGTTTCCCCGAAGCTTTCTTT
TRBV5-4	TRBJ2-5	NA	NA	CASSLYALRETQYF	TGTGCCAGCAGCTTGTATGCGTTAAGAGAGACCCAGTACTTC
TRBV9	TRBJ2-3	few	TRBD1	CASSAGGTGGTDTQYF	TGTGCCAGCAGCGCCGGCGGGACAGGGGGAACAGATACGCAGTATTTT
TRBV4-2	TRBJ2-7	NA	NA	CASSQEIEGVYEQYF	TGTGCCAGCAGCCAAGAGATTGAAGGGGTTTACGAGCAGTACTTC
TRBV4-3	TRBJ2-3	many	TRBD2	CASSQDPPGGRGDTQYF	TGCGCCAGCAGCCAAGATCCTCCGGGGGGGCGTGGAGATACGCAGTATTTT
TRBV3-1	TRBJ2-5	NA	TRBD1	CASSPAPGQAKETQYF	TGTGCCAGCAGCCCAGCCCCGGGACAGGCAAAAGAGACCCAGTACTTC
TRBV19	TRBJ1-2	few	NA	CASHRGLFSTNYGYTF	TGTGCCAGTCACCGGGGCCTGTTTTCTACTAACTATGGCTACACCTTC
TRBV7-2	TRBJ2-1	many	TRBD2	CASSSVGLAGGTSYNEQFF	TGTGCCAGCAGCTCCGTGGGACTAGCGGGGGGGACCTCCTACAATGAGCAGTTCTTC
TRBV7-9	TRBJ2-1	NA	NA	CASSLIRAENEQFF	TGTGCCAGCAGCTTAATCCGGGCCGAAAATGAGCAGTTCTTC
TRBV6-6	TRBJ2-5	few	NA	CASSKGQETQYF	TGTGCCAGCAGTAAGGGGCAAGAGACCCAGTACTTC
TRBV7-9	TRBJ1-2	few	NA	CASSITGFYGYTF	TGTGCCAGCAGCATAACAGGGTTCTATGGCTACACCTTC
TRBV7-9	TRBJ2-7	many	TRBD2	CASSPSAGSSYEQYF	TGTGCCAGCAGCCCCTCAGCGGGGAGCTCCTACGAGCAGTACTTC
TRBV29-1	TRBJ2-3	many	TRBD1	CSVDEGAVDTQYF	TGCAGCGTTGACGAGGGGGCGGTAGATACGCAGTATTTT
TRBV5-1	TRBJ1-1	NA	TRBD1	CASNPQGAENTEAFF	TGCGCCAGCAACCCACAGGGGGCAGAGAACACTGAAGCTTTCTTT
TRBV12-3/TRBV12-4	TRBJ1-6	many	NA	CAGSQGGNSPLHF	TGTGCCGGCAGTCAGGGAGGTAATTCACCCCTCCACTTT
TRBV7-9	TRBJ2-2	NA	NA	CASSLPGHGELFF	TGTGCCAGCAGCCTACCGGGTCACGGGGAGCTGTTTTTT
TRBV7-9	TRBJ2-7	few	NA	CASSHGQDWYF	TGTGCCAGCAGCCACGGGCAGGATTGGTACTTC
TRBV2	TRBJ2-1	NA	NA	CASKARLGGNEQFF	TGTGCCAGCAAGGCCCGCCTTGGGGGCAATGAGCAGTTCTTC
TRBV7-2	TRBJ1-5	few	NA	CASSQKWGGNQPQHF	TGTGCCAGCAGCCAAAAGTGGGGGGGCAATCAGCCCCAGCATTTT
TRBV7-6	TRBJ2-7	many	TRBD1	CASSLGQGYYEQYF	TGTGCCAGCAGCCTCGGACAGGGCTATTACGAGCAGTACTTC